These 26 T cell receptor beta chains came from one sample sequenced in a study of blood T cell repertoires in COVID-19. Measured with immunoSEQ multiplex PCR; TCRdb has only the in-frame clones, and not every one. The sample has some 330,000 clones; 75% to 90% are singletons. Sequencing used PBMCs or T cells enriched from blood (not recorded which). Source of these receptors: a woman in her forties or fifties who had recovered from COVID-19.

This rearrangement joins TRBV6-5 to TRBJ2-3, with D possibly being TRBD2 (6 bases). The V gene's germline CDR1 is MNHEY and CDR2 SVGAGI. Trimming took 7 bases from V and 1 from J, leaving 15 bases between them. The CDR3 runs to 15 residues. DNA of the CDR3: TGTGCCAGCACCTCGGGAGCGGTAGGCACAGATACGCAGTATTTT. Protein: CASTSGAVGTDTQYF.

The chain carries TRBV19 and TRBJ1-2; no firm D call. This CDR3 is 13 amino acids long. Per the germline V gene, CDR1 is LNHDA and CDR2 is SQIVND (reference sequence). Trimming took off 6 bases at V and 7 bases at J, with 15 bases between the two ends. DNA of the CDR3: TGTGCCAGTAGGGACGGGGTGAAGACTGGCTACACCTTC. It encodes CASRDGVKTGYTF.

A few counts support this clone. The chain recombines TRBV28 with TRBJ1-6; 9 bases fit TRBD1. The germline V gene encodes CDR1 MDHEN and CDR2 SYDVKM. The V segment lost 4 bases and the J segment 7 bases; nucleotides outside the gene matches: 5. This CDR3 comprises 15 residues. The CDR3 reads CASSSVGTGNSPLHF. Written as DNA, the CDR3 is TGTGCCAGCAGTTCCGTAGGGACAGGGAATTCACCCCTCCACTTT.

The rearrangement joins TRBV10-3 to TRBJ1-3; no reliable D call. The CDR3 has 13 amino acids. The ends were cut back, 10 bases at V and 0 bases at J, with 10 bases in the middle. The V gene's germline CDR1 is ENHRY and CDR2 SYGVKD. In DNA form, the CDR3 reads TGTGCCACCCGGAGCGTCTCTGGAAACACCATATATTTT. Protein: CATRSVSGNTIYF.

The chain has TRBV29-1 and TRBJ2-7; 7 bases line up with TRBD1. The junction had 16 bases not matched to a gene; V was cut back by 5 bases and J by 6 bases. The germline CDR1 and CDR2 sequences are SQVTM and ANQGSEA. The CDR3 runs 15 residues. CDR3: CSVSFRTDPGGEQYF. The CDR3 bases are TGCAGCGTTTCTTTTAGGACTGACCCAGGGGGCGAGCAGTACTTC.

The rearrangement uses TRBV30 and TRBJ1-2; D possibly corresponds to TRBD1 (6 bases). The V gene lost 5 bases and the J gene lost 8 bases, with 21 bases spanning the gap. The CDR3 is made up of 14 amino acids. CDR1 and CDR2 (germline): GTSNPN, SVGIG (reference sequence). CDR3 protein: CAWRETGLFYGYTF. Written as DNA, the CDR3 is TGTGCCTGGCGAGAAACAGGGCTCTTTTACGGCTACACCTTC.

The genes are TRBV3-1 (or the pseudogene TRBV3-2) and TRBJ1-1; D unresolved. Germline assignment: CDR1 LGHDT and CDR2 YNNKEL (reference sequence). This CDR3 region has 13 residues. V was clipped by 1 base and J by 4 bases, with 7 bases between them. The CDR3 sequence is CASSQASSTEAFF. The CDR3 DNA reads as TGTGCCAGCAGCCAAGCTAGCTCCACTGAAGCTTTCTTT.

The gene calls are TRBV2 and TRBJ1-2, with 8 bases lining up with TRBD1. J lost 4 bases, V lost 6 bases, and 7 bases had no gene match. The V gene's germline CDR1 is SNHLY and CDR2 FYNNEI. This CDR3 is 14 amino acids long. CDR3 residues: CASSRSDRAYGYTF. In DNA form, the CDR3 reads TGTGCCAGCAGCCGCTCGGACAGGGCCTATGGCTACACCTTC.

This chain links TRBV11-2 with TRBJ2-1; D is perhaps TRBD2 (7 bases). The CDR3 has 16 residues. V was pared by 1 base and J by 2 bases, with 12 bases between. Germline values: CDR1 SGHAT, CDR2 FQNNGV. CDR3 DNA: TGTGCCAGCAGCTTAGCCCGGGGGGCGCCCTACAATGAGCAGTTCTTC. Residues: CASSLARGAPYNEQFF.

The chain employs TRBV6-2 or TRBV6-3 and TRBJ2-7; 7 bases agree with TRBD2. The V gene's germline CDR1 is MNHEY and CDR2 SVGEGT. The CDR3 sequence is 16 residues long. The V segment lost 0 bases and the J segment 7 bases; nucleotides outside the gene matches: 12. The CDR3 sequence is CASSYSNSAPRGEQYF. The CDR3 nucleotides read TGTGCCAGCAGTTACTCGAATAGCGCGCCGCGGGGGGAGCAGTACTTC.

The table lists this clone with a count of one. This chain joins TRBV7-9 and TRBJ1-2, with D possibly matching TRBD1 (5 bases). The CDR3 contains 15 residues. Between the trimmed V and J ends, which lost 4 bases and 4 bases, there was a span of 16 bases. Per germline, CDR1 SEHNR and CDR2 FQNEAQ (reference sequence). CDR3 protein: CASSSAGTGAYGYTF. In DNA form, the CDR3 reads TGTGCCAGCAGCTCCGCCGGGACTGGTGCCTATGGCTACACCTTC.

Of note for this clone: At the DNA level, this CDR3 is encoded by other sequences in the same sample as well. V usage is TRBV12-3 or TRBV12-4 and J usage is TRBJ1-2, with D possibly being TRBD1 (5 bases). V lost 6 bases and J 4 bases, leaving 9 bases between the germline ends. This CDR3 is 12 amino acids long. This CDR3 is CASSPDSYGYTF. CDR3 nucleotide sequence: TGTGCCAGCAGCCCCGACAGCTATGGCTACACCTTC.

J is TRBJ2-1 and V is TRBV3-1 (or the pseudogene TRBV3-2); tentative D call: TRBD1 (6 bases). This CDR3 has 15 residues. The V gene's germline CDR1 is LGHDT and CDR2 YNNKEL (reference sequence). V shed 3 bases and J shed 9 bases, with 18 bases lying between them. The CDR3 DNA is TGTGCCAGCAGCCAGCGAATACCGCAAGGGGGTGAGCAGTTCTTC. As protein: CASSQRIPQGGEQFF.

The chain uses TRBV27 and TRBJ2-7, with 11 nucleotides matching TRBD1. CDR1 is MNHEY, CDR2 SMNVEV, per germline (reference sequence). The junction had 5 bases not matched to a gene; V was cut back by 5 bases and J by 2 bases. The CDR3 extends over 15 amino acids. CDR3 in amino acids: CASSRGGQGAYEQYF. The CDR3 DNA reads TGTGCCAGCAGTCGGGGGGGACAGGGGGCCTACGAGCAGTACTTC.

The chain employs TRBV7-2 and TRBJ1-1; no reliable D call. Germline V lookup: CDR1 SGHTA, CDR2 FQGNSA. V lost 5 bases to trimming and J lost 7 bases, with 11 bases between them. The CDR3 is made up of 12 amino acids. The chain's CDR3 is CASSHNSHEAFF. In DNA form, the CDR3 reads TGTGCCAGCAGCCATAACAGCCATGAAGCTTTCTTT.

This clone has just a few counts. CDR3: CASSLSPGTPTGELFF. CDR3 coding DNA: TGCGCCAGCAGCTTGTCCCCCGGGACTCCCACGGGGGAGCTGTTTTTT. V gene TRBV5-1 combines with J gene TRBJ2-2; TRBD2 is a possible D gene (6 bases). Per germline, CDR1 SGHRS and CDR2 YFSETQ. The CDR3 runs to 16 residues. Trimming cost V 1 base and J 8 bases, with 18 bases left between them.

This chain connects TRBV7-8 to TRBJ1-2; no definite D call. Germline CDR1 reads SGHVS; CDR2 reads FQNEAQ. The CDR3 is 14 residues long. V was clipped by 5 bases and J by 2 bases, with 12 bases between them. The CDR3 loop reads CASSANRVNYGYTF. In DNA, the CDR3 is TGTGCCAGCAGCGCCAATCGAGTGAACTATGGCTACACCTTC.

The CDR3 reads CASSLLAIGGRGVSPLHF. The CDR3 coding sequence is TGTGCCAGCAGTTTGCTCGCAATTGGAGGACGTGGGGTTTCACCCCTCCACTTT. V gene TRBV27 combines with J gene TRBJ1-6; D gene unclear. This CDR3 region has 18 residues. V lost 3 bases to trimming and J lost 9 bases, with 24 bases between them. Germline CDR1 is MNHEY and CDR2 is SMNVEV (reference sequence).

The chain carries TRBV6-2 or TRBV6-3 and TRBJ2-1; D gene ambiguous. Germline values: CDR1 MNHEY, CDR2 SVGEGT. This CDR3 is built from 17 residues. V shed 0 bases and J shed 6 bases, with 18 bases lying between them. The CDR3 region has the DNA TGTGCCAGCAGTTACTCGATTCAACAGAATATTTTCAATGAGCAGTTCTTC. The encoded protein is CASSYSIQQNIFNEQFF.

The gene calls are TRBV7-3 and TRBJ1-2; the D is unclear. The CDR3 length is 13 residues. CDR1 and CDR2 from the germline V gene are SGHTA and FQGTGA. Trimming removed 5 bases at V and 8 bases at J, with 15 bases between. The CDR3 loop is CASSRVSSGGYTF. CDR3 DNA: TGTGCCAGCAGCCGGGTTAGTTCGGGAGGCTACACCTTC.

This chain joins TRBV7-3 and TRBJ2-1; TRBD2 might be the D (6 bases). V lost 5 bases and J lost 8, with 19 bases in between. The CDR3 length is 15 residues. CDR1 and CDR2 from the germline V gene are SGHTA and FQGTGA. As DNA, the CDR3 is TGTGCCAGCAGCCCCAACCCCGGGGGTGGATATGAGCAGTTCTTC. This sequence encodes CASSPNPGGGYEQFF.

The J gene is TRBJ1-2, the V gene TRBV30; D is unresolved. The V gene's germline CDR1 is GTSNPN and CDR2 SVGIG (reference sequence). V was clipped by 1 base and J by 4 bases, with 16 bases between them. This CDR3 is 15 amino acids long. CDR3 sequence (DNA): TGTGCCTGGAGTGAAAGTGGCCCGGGGATCTATGGCTACACCTTC. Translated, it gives CAWSESGPGIYGYTF.

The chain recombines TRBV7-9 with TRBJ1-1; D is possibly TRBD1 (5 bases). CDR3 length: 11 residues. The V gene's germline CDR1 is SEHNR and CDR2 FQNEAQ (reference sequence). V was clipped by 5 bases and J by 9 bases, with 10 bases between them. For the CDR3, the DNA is TGTGCCAGCAGCCGACAGCCCCAAGCTTTCTTT. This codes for CASSRQPQAFF.

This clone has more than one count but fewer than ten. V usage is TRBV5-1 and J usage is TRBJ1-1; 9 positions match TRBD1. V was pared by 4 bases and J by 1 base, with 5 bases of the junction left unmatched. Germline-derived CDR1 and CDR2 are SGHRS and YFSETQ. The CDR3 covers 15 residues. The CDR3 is CASSPQQGANTEAFF. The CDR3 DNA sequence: TGCGCCAGCAGCCCACAACAGGGGGCGAACACTGAAGCTTTCTTT.

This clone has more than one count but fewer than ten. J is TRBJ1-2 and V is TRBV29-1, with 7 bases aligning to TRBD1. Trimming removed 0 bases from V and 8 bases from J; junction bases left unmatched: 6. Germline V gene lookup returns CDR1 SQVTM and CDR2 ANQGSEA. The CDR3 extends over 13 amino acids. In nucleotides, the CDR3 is TGCAGCGTTGAAGATACGACAGGGAAGGGCTACACCTTC. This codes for CSVEDTTGKGYTF.

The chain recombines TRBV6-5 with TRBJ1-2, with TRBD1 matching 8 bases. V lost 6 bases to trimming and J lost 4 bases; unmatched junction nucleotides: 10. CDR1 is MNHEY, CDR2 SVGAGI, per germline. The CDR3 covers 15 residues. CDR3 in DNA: TGTGCCAGCAGCGCTGTCCCGGGACAGGCCTATGGCTACACCTTC. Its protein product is CASSAVPGQAYGYTF.